This is a list of T cell receptor beta chains from one sample in a study of OX40 agonist ivuxolimab in advanced cancers. The protocol was immunoSEQ multiplex PCR, while the TCRdb copy is restricted to in-frame clones and leaves out a portion. The sample yields about 58,000 clones, approximately 90% seen once. Source: CD4+ or CD8+ T cells sorted from blood, taken in a trial of the OX40 agonist ivuxolimab. The receptors come from an adult with an advanced solid tumor such as melanoma, head and neck, liver or kidney cancer. Both conserved end residues are part of each CDR3. A D gene is named only where the DNA matches it firmly. Rows may omit the clone size; those that give it use once, few, many or a size class.

size	V	D	J	DNA	CDR3
.	TRBV7-9	.	TRBJ2-1	TGTGCCAGCAGCCCCCCGAGGGATGAGCAGTTCTTC	CASSPPRDEQFF
.	TRBV25-1	TRBD1	TRBJ1-5	TGTGCCAGCAGTGAGTCCCCCCCAGGGGGGGGTAGCAATCAGCCCCAGCATTTT	CASSESPPGGGSNQPQHF
few	TRBV5-4	TRBD1	TRBJ1-2	TGTGCCAGCAGCTTGGGGCGGGACAGGCTTATCTATGGCTACACCTTC	CASSLGRDRLIYGYTF
.	TRBV5-4	TRBD1	TRBJ2-7	TGTGCCAGCAGCCCGACAGGGGGCGGCTCCTACGAGCAGTACTTC	CASSPTGGGSYEQYF
once	TRBV28	.	TRBJ2-5	TGTGCCAGCAGTTTGACCACTGGGGGCGCGGAGACCCAGTACTTC	CASSLTTGGAETQYF
few	TRBV28	TRBD1	TRBJ2-7	TGTGCCAGCAGTTTCGGGACAGGCCCCTCCGAGCAGTACTTC	CASSFGTGPSEQYF
.	TRBV19	.	TRBJ1-5	TGTGCCAGTAGGCCGCGCAAGGCCCTCAATCAGCCCCAGCATTTT	CASRPRKALNQPQHF
.	TRBV5-4	.	TRBJ2-2	TGTGCCAGCAGAAGGGACGGAGGGACCGGGGAGCTGTTTTTT	CASRRDGGTGELFF
.	TRBV6-6	TRBD2	TRBJ2-3	TGTGCCAGCAGTCCCCACGGGACTAGTGGCACCGATACGCAGTATTTT	CASSPHGTSGTDTQYF
.	TRBV11-1	.	TRBJ1-1	TGTGCCAGCAGTTTGGGGCTCCGCGCTGAAGCTTTCTTT	CASSLGLRAEAFF
.	TRBV19	TRBD1	TRBJ2-1	TGTGCCAGTACACAGGGGGATCCCAAGTTCTTC	CASTQGDPKFF
.	TRBV27	.	TRBJ2-1	TGTGCCAGCAGTGCCCCCGGGACACCTGACAATGAGCAGTTCTTC	CASSAPGTPDNEQFF
.	TRBV10-2	TRBD2	TRBJ2-7	TGCGCCAGCACCAAAATTCGGGGGGGGGCGAACTACGAGCAGTACTTC	CASTKIRGGANYEQYF
few	TRBV20-1	TRBD1	TRBJ1-1	TGCAGGATGGGACAGGGGCCGGTGGCTTTCTTT	CRMGQGPVAFF
.	TRBV5-1	.	TRBJ2-7	TGCGCCAGCAGCTTGGTTCGTGGGGACATTTTAACCTACGAGCAGTACTTC	CASSLVRGDILTYEQYF
once	TRBV7-9	.	TRBJ1-1	TGTGCCAGCAGCTTAGTAATGAACACTGAAGCTTTCTTT	CASSLVMNTEAFF
.	TRBV10-2	TRBD2	TRBJ2-3	TGCGCCACCCAGGGACTAGCATACACAGATACGCAGTATTTT	CATQGLAYTDTQYF
.	TRBV12-5	.	TRBJ2-1	TGTGCTAGTGGTAAAGACAGGCTTGAGCAGTTCTTC	CASGKDRLEQFF
.	TRBV2	TRBD2	TRBJ2-2	TGTGCCAGCGGACTAGCGGGAGGGAACACCGGGGAGCTGTTTTTT	CASGLAGGNTGELFF
.	TRBV2	TRBD2	TRBJ2-3	TGTGCCAGCAGTGAGACTGGGCCTAGCGGTCCTTTGGGCACAGATACGCAGTATTTT	CASSETGPSGPLGTDTQYF
once	TRBV4-1	TRBD2	TRBJ2-1	TGCGCCAGCAGCCAAGGTCCCGGACTAGCCTACAATGAGCAGTTCTTC	CASSQGPGLAYNEQFF
.	TRBV7-2	TRBD1	TRBJ2-7	TGTGCCAGCAGCTTTTCCGGGACAGGGGGCTACGAGCAGTACTTC	CASSFSGTGGYEQYF
.	TRBV28	.	TRBJ2-1	TGTGCCAGCACTAAACAGGGATGGAATGAGCAGTTCTTC	CASTKQGWNEQFF
.	TRBV7-2	TRBD2	TRBJ2-5	TGTGCCAGCAGCTTACAGGGAGGGGTCGAGACCCAGTACTTC	CASSLQGGVETQYF
.	TRBV5-5	.	TRBJ2-7	TGTGCCAGCAGCTTGTGGGGTGGCAGCTCCTACGAGCAGTACTTC	CASSLWGGSSYEQYF
.	TRBV2	TRBD2	TRBJ2-1	TGTGCCAGCAGAGCGGGAGGGCAATCCTACAATGAGCAGTTCTTC	CASRAGGQSYNEQFF
.	TRBV7-2	TRBD2	TRBJ2-2	TGTGCCAGCAGCTTTAGCGGGAGCGGTACCGGGGAGCTGTTTTTT	CASSFSGSGTGELFF
.	TRBV9	.	TRBJ2-3	TGTGCCAGCAGCGTAGCCAGTATAGGAGATACGCAGTATTTT	CASSVASIGDTQYF
.	TRBV6-5	.	TRBJ2-2	TGTGCCAGCACCCTTGAGTTCAGGAGCGCCGGGGAGCTGTTTTTT	CASTLEFRSAGELFF
.	TRBV28	.	TRBJ2-1	TGTGCCAGCAGTGTCCCACCGGCCCGGCAGTTCTTC	CASSVPPARQFF
.	TRBV4-1	.	TRBJ2-1	TGCGCCAGCAGCCAAAACACCCCCAACCTTGGGCAGTTCTTC	CASSQNTPNLGQFF
few	TRBV28	.	TRBJ1-3	TGTGCCAGCACTCGCGGCCGGGGGCGGAATTCTGGAAACACCATATATTTT	CASTRGRGRNSGNTIYF
.	TRBV10-3	.	TRBJ2-5	TGTGCCATCAGTGAAAGGGGGGAGACCCAGTACTTC	CAISERGETQYF
.	TRBV6-5	.	TRBJ2-7	TGTGCCAGCAGTTCACAGGGAAAAAAGTACGAGCAGTACTTC	CASSSQGKKYEQYF
.	TRBV29-1	.	TRBJ1-1	TGCAGTGGGTCAGGCAGCACCGCGAACACTGAAGCTTTCTTT	CSGSGSTANTEAFF
.	TRBV29-1	TRBD2	TRBJ2-1	TGCAGCGCCGCTAGCGGACCCTACAATGAGCAGTTCTTC	CSAASGPYNEQFF
.	TRBV5-6	TRBD2	TRBJ2-2	TGTGCCAGCAGCTTTGAACTAGCGGGTGGCACCGGGGAGCTGTTTTTT	CASSFELAGGTGELFF
.	TRBV15	TRBD2	TRBJ2-5	TGTGCCACTGCAGCAGGCGGGAGTGCTGAGACCCAGTACTTC	CATAAGGSAETQYF
.	TRBV6-5	TRBD2	TRBJ2-7	TGTGCCAGCAGTAACGGGAGGGCCGAAACCTACGAGCAGTACTTC	CASSNGRAETYEQYF
.	TRBV29-1	.	TRBJ2-2	TGCAGCGTAAAAAAAGGGGACACCGGGGAGCTGTTTTTT	CSVKKGDTGELFF
.	TRBV7-9	.	TRBJ2-3	TGTGCCAGCAGCTTAGCTCCCCGCGACCGGGCCACAGATACGCAGTATTTT	CASSLAPRDRATDTQYF
.	TRBV10-3	TRBD1	TRBJ2-3	TGTGCCATCAGTGACCGACAGGGGGGGATCGCAGATACGCAGTATTTT	CAISDRQGGIADTQYF
.	TRBV10-3	TRBD1	TRBJ1-2	TGTGCCATCAAGCGGGACAGGGGGCAGTTCGACACCTTC	CAIKRDRGQFDTF
once	TRBV6-6	TRBD1	TRBJ1-1	TGTGCCAGCAGGGACCCGGGACAGGGAGTCACTGAAGCTTTCTTT	CASRDPGQGVTEAFF
.	TRBV19	.	TRBJ1-4	TGTGCCAGTAGTCAGGGAGGTAATGAAAAACTGTTTTTT	CASSQGGNEKLFF
.	TRBV7-8	.	TRBJ2-2	TGTGCCAGCAGGCGGAACTCGAACACCGGGGAGCTGTTTTTT	CASRRNSNTGELFF
.	TRBV6-5	.	TRBJ1-6	TGTGCCAGCACGCTTAAGGCCCAAAATTCACCCCTCCACTTT	CASTLKAQNSPLHF
.	TRBV2	.	TRBJ2-4	TGTGCCAGCAGTGGCGCTGGGGGCCCCAAAAACATTCAGTACTTC	CASSGAGGPKNIQYF
.	TRBV5-1	.	TRBJ2-5	TGCGCCAGCAGCTTGGATCTGGGGGCCCAGTACTTC	CASSLDLGAQYF
.	TRBV30	.	TRBJ1-3	TGTGCCTGGAGTACAGGCGTCTCTGGAAACACCATATATTTT	CAWSTGVSGNTIYF
.	TRBV4-1	TRBD1	TRBJ2-1	TGCGCCAGCAGCCAAGAAGTTGTGACAGGGAACAATGAGCAGTTCTTC	CASSQEVVTGNNEQFF
.	TRBV7-9	.	TRBJ2-1	TGTGCCAGCAGCTCGACAGGAACTTCCTACAATGAGCAGTTCTTC	CASSSTGTSYNEQFF
.	TRBV2	.	TRBJ1-5	TGTGCCAGCAGTGAGGGCATTGGCAATCAGCCCCAGCATTTT	CASSEGIGNQPQHF
.	TRBV7-9	.	TRBJ2-5	TGTGCCAGCAGCTCCCATGCCCTGGTTCCGGGACGGGAGACCCAGTACTTC	CASSSHALVPGRETQYF
.	TRBV2	TRBD1	TRBJ1-3	TGTGCCAGCAGTAAGGACAGGGGAAACACCATATATTTT	CASSKDRGNTIYF
.	TRBV28	.	TRBJ1-5	TGTGCCAGTCTACCTGGGAATAGCAATCAGCCCCAGCATTTT	CASLPGNSNQPQHF
.	TRBV5-1	TRBD2	TRBJ2-3	TGCGCCAGCAGCTCCGGACTAGCGGGGATCAATCTCCCCACAGATACGCAGTATTTT	CASSSGLAGINLPTDTQYF
.	TRBV5-1	.	TRBJ2-2	TGCGCCAGCAGCGTCTTCCCCGGGGAGCTGTTTTTT	CASSVFPGELFF
.	TRBV11-2	.	TRBJ2-1	TGTGCCAGCAGCTTAGAATTCAGCGTCCCAACCTACAATGAGCAGTTCTTC	CASSLEFSVPTYNEQFF
.	TRBV7-2	.	TRBJ1-5	TGTGCCAGCAGCTACAGGGTCCGGCCGCCCCAGCATTTT	CASSYRVRPPQHF